This TCR beta chain appears in the sequencing data of a study of human T cells and chemical hapten exposure. TCRdb passed the RACE reads through MiXCR, listing each CDR3 protein once. This table holds around 380,000 distinct CDR3 sequences, more than 4.5% found once. The time point denotes: patch test 1, 2 weeks after DPC sensitization. Sample treatment: therapeutic diphenylcyclopropenone sensitization with weekly scalp DPC. The table lists this clonotype with many counts. V shed 4 bases and J shed 0 bases, with 11 bases lying between them. The CDR3 sequence is 15 residues long. Germline V gene data show CDR1 as SGHTS and CDR2 as YDEGEE.

This receptor was identified in a woman in her forties or fifties with alopecia areata. Some clones in this sample may be carry-over from other donors' samples. The input for sequencing was whole blood, taken in connection with sensitization to the hapten diphenylcyclopropenone (DPC). The V gene is TRBV5-8, the J gene TRBJ1-5, with no clear D. This chain's CDR3 is CASSPNSNSNQPQHF. The CDR3 region has the DNA TGTGCCAGCAGCCCTAACTCAAATAGCAATCAGCCCCAGCATTTT.